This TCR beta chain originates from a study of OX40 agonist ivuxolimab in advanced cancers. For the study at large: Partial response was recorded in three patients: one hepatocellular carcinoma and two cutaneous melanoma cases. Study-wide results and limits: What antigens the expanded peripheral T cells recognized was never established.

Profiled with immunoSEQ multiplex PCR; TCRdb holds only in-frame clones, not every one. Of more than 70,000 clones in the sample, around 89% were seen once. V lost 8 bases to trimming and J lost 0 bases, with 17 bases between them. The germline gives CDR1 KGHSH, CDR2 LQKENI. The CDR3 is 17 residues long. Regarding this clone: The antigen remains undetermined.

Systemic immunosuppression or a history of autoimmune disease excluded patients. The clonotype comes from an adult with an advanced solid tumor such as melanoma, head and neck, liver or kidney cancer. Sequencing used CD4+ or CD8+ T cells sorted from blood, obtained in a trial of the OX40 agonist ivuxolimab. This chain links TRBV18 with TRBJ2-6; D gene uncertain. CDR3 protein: CASHAQNPSSGANVLTF. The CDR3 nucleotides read TGTGCCAGCCACGCCCAAAATCCGAGCTCTGGGGCCAACGTCCTGACTTTC.